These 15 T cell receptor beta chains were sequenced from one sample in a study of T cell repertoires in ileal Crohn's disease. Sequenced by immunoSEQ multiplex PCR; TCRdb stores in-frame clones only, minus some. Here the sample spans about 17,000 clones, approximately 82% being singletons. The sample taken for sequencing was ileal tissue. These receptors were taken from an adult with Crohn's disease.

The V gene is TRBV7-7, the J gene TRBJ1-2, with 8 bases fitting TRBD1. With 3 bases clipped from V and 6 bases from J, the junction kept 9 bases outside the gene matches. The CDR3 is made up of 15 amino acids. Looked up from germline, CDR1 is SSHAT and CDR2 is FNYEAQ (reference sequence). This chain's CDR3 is CASSFWTGLAHGYTF. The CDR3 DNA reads TGTGCCAGCAGCTTCTGGACAGGGTTAGCACATGGCTACACCTTC.

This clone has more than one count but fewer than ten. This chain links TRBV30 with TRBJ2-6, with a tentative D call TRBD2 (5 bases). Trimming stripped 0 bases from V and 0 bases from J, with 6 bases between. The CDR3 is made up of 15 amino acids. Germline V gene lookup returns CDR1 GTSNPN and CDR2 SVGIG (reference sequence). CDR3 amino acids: CAWSVRDSGANVLTF. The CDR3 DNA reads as TGTGCCTGGAGTGTACGGGACTCTGGGGCCAACGTCCTGACTTTC. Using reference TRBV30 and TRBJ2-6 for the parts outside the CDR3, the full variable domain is SQTIHQWPATLVQPVGSPLSLECTVEGTSNPNLYWYRQAAGRGLQLLFYSVGIGQISSEVPQNLSASRPQDRQFILSSKKLLLSDSGFYLCAWSVRDSGANVLTFGAGSRLTVL.

The CDR3: CASSSWTGTYEQYF. The CDR3 DNA reads as TGTGCCAGCAGCTCGTGGACAGGGACCTACGAGCAGTACTTC. V and J are TRBV7-2 and TRBJ2-7, with 8 bases identical to TRBD1. V dropped 4 bases and J dropped 2; count of bases not matched to a gene: 4. Germline lookup yields CDR1 SGHTA and CDR2 FQGNSA. The CDR3 is 14 residues long.

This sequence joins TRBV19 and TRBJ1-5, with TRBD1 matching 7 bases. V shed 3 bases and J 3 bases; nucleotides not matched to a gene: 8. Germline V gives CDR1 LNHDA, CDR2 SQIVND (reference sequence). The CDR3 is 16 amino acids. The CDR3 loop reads CASSISTGEVNQPQHF. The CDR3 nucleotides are TGTGCCAGTAGTATTTCAACAGGGGAGGTCAATCAGCCCCAGCATTTT.

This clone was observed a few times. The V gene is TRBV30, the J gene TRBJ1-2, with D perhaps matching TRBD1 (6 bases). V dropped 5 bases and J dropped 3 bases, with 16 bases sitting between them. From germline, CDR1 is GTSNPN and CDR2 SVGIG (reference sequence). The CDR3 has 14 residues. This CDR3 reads CAWGQGFLDYGYTF. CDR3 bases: TGTGCCTGGGGGCAGGGGTTTCTGGACTATGGCTACACCTTC.

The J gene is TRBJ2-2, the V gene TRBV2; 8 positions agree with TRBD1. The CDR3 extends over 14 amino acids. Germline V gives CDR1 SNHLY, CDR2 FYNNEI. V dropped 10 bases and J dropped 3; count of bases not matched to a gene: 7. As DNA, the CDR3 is TGTGCCACCGAGTGGGACAGGCACACCGGGGAGCTGTTTTTT. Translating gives CATEWDRHTGELFF.

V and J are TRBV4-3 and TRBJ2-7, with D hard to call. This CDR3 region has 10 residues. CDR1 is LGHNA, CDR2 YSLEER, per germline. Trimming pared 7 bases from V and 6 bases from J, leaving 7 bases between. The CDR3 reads CASTLGEQYF. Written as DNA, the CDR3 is TGCGCCAGCACGCTCGGCGAGCAGTACTTC.

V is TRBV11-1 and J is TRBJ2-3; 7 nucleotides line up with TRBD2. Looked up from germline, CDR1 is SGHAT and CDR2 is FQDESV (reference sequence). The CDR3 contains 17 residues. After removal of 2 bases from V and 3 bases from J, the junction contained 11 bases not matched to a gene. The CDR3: CASSLYGAAGETDTQYF. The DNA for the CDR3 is TGTGCCAGCAGCTTATACGGGGCCGCGGGGGAAACAGATACGCAGTATTTT.

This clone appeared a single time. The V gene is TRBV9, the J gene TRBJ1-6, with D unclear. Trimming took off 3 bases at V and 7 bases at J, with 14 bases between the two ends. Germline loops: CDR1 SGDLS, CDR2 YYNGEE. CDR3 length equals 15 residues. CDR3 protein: CASSAPGGPNSPLHF. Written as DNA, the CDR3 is TGTGCCAGCAGCGCGCCCGGTGGGCCGAATTCACCCCTCCACTTT.

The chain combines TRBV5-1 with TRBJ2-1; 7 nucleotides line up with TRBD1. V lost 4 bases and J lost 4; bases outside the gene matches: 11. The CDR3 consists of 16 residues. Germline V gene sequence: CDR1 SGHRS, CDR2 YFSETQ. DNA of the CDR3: TGCGCCAGCAGCCCCCCTCCCGGGACAGCTTACAATGAGCAGTTCTTC. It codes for CASSPPPGTAYNEQFF.

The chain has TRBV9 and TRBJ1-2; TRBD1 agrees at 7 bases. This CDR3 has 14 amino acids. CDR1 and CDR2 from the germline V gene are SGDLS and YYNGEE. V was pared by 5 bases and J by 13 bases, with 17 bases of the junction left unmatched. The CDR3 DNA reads TGTGCCAGCAGTCATATCTCGAGGGGGCACACCCCCACCTTC. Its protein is CASSHISRGHTPTF. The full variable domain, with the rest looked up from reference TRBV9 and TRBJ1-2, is DSGVTQTPKHLITATGQRVTLRCSPRSGDLSVYWYQQSLDQGLQFLIQYYNGEERAKGNILERFSAQQFPDLHSELNLSSLELGDSALYFCASSHISRGHTPTFGSGTRLTVV.

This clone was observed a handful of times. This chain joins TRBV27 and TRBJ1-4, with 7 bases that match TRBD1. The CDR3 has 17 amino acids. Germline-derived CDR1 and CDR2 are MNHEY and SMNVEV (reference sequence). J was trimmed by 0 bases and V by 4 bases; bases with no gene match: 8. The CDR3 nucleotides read TGTGCCAGCAGTTACCGAGGGGGCCGCTCAACTAATGAAAAACTGTTTTTT. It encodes CASSYRGGRSTNEKLFF.

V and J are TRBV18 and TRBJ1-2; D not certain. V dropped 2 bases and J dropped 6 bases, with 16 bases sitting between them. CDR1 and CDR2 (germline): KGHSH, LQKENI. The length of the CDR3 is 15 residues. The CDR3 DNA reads TGTGCCAGCTCACCAGACGTGGGTTGGGGAGATGGCTACACCTTC. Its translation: CASSPDVGWGDGYTF. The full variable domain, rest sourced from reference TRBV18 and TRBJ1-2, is NAGVMQNPRHLVRRRGQEARLRCSPMKGHSHVYWYRQLPEEGLKFMVYLQKENIIDESGMPKERFSAEFPKEGPSILRIQQVVRGDSAAYFCASSPDVGWGDGYTFGSGTRLTVV.

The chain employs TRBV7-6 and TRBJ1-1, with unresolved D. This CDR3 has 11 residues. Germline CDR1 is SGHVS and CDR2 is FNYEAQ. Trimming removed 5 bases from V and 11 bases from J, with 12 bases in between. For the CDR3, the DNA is TGTGCCAGCAGCAACGGTGGAGAGGCTTTCTTT. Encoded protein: CASSNGGEAFF. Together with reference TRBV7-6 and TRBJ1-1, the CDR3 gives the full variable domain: GAGVSQSPRYKVTKRGQDVALRCDPISGHVSLYWYRQALGQGPEFLTYFNYEAQQDKSGLPNDRFSAERPEGSISTLTIQRTEQRDSAMYRCASSNGGEAFFGQGTRLTVV.

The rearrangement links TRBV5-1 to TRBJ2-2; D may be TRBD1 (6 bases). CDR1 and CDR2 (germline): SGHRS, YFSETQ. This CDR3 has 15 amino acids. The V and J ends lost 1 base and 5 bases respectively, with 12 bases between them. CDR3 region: CASSLLGAETGELFF. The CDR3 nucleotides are TGCGCCAGCAGCTTGTTGGGGGCCGAGACCGGGGAGCTGTTTTTT.